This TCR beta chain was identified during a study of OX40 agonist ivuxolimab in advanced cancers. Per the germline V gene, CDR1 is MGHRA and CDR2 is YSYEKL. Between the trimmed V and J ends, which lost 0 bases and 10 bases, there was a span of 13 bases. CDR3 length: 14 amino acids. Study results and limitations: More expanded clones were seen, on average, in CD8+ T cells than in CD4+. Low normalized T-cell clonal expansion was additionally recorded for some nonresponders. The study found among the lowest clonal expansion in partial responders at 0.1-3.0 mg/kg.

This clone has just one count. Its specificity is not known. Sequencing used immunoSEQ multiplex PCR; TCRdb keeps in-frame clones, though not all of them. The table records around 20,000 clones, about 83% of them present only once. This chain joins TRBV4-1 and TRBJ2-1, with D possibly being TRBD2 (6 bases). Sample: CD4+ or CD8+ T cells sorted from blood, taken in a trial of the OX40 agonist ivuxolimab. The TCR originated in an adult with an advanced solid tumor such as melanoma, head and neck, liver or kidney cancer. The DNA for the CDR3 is TGCGCCAGCAGCCAAGATAGTGGGGGGTACGAGCAGTTCTTC. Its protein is CASSQDSGGYEQFF.